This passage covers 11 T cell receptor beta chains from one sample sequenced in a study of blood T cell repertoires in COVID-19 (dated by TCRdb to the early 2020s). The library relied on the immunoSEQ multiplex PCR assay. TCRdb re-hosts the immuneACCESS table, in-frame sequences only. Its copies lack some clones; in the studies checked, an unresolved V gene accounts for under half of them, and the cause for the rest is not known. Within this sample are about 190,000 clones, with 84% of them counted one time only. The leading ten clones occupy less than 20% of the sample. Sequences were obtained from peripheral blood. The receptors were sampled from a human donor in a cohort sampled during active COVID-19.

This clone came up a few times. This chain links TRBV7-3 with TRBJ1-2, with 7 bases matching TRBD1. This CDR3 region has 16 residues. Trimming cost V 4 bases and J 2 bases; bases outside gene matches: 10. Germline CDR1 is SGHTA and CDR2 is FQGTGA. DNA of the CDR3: TGTGCCAGCAGCTCCGACCGGGAGGGGGCGAACTATGGCTACACCTTC. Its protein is CASSSDREGANYGYTF.

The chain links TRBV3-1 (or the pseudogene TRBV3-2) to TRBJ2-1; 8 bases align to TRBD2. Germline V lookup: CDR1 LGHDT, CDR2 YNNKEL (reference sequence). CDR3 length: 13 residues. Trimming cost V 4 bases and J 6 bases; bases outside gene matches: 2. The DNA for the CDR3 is TGTGCCAGCAGCCGGACTAGCCCCAATGAGCAGTTCTTC. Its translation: CASSRTSPNEQFF.

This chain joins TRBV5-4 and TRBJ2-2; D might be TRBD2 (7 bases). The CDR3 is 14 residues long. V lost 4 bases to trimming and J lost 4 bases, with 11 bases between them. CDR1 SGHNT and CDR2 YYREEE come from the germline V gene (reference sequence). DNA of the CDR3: TGTGCCAGCAGCCCCGGGGGGCCCACCGGGGAGCTGTTTTTT. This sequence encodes CASSPGGPTGELFF. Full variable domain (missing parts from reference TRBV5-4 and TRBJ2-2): ETGVTQSPTHLIKTRGQQVTLRCSSQSGHNTVSWYQQALGQGPQFIFQYYREEENGRGNFPPRFSGLQFPNYSSELNVNALELDDSALYLCASSPGGPTGELFFGEGSRLTVL.

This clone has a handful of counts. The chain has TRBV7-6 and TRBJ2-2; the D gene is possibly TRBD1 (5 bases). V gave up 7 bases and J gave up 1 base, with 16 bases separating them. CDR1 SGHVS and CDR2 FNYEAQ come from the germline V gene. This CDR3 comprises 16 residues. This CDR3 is CASKLRAGLNTGELFF. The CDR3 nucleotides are TGTGCCAGCAAGCTTAGGGCAGGGCTGAACACCGGGGAGCTGTTTTTT.

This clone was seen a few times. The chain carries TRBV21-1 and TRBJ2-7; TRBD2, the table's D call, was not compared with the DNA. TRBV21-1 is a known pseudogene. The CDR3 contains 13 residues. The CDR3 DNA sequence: TGTGCCAGCGAAGGAGGGTTCCGGGCCGAGCAGTACGTC. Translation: CASEGGFRAEQYV.

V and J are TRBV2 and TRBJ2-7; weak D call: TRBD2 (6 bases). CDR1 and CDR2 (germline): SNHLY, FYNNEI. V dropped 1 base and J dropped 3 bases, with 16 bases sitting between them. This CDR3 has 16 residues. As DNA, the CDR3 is TGTGCCAGCAGTGAAGGAGGAGGGAGTGGTCGCTACGAGCAGTACTTC. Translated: CASSEGGGSGRYEQYF. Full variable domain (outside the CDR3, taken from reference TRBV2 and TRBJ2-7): EPEVTQTPSHQVTQMGQEVILRCVPISNHLYFYWYRQILGQKVEFLVSFYNNEISEKSEIFDDQFSVERPDGSNFTLKIRSTKLEDSAMYFCASSEGGGSGRYEQYFGPGTRLTVT.

CDR3 sequence (DNA): TGTGCCAGCAGTGAATGGGACAGCGACTATGGCTACACCTTC. Encoded protein: CASSEWDSDYGYTF. The V gene is TRBV6-1, the J gene TRBJ1-2, with 7 bases aligning to TRBD1. There are 14 residues in the CDR3. The trim removed 2 bases at V and 3 bases at J, leaving 3 bases unmatched. Germline V CDR1 and CDR2: MNHNS, SASEGT.

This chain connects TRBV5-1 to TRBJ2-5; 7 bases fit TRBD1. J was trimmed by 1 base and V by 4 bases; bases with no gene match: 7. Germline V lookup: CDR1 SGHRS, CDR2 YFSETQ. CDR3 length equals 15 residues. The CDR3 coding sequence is TGCGCCAGCAGCCGACGGACAGGAGGCCAAGAGACCCAGTACTTC. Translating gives CASSRRTGGQETQYF.

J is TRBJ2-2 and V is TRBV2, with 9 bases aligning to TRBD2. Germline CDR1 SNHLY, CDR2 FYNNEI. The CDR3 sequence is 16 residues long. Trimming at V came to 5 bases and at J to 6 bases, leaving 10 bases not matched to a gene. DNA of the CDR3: TGTGCCAGCAGTTCTAACTTAGCGGGAGTATCCGGGGAGCTGTTTTTT. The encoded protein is CASSSNLAGVSGELFF.

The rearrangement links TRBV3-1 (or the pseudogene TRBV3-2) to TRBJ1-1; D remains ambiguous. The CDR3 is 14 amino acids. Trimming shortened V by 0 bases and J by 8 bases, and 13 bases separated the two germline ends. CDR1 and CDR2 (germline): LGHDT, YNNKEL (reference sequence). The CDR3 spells CASSQDGRRREAFF. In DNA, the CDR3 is TGTGCCAGCAGCCAAGACGGGCGGAGGAGGGAAGCTTTCTTT.

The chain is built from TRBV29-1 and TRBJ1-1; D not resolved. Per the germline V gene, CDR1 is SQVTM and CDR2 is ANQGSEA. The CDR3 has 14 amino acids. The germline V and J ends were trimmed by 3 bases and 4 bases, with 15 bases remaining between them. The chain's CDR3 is CSVDSVGRSTEAFF. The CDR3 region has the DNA TGCAGCGTTGATAGTGTCGGTCGTAGCACTGAAGCTTTCTTT.